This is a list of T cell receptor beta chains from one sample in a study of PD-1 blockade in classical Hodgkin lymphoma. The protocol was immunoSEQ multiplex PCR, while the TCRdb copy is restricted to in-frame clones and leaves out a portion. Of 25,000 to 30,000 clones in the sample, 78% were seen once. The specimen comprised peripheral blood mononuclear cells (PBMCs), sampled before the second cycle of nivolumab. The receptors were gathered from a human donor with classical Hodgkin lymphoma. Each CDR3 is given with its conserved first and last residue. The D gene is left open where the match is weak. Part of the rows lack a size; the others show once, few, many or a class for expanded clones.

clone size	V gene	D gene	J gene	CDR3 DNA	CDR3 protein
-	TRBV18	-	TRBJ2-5	TGTGCCAGCTCACCACAGGGCCAAGAGACCCAGTACTTC	CASSPQGQETQYF
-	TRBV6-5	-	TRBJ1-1	TGTGCCAGCAGTATTCCGTGGGAGAACACTGAAGCTTTCTTT	CASSIPWENTEAFF
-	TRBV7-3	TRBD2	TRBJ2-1	TGTGCCAGCAGCTCCGGGACTAGCGGGGGCCGACGCTATGAGCAGTTCTTC	CASSSGTSGGRRYEQFF
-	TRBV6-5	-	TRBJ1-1	TGTGCCAGCAGGGGCCTCCGGCTCGATAACACTGAAGCTTTCTTT	CASRGLRLDNTEAFF
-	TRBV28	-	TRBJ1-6	TGTGCCAGCAGTGTAGGGGTCCCTGTGTTT	CASSVGVPVF
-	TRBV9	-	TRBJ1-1	TGTGCCAGCAGACAGTACGGCCCTAACACTGAAGCTTTCTTT	CASRQYGPNTEAFF
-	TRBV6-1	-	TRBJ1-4	TGTGCCAGCAGTGAAGCGCGGTCGTCCACTAATGAAAAACTGTTTTTT	CASSEARSSTNEKLFF
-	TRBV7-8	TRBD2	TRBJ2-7	TGTGCCAGCAGCCATCTAGCGGTCAAAACCTACGAGCAGTACTTC	CASSHLAVKTYEQYF
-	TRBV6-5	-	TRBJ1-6	TGTGCCAGCAGTTACTCGGGGGGGGACTATAATTCACCCCTCCACTTT	CASSYSGGDYNSPLHF
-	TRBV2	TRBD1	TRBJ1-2	TGTGCCAGCACCCGGGACAGCAACTATGGCTACACCTTC	CASTRDSNYGYTF
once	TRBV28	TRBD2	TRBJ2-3	TGTGCCAGCACGCGGGGGGGCTGGGCAGATACGCAGTATTTT	CASTRGGWADTQYF
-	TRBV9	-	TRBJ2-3	TGTGCCAGCAGCGTAGGTGCGTCTAGACCGGAAGATACGCAGTATTTT	CASSVGASRPEDTQYF
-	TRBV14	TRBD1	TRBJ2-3	TGTGCCAGCAGCCAAGGGGACAGTGGGGAAGATACGCAGTATTTT	CASSQGDSGEDTQYF
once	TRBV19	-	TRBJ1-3	TGTGCCAGTAGTGAAGGAACTACCTCTGGAAACACCATATATTTT	CASSEGTTSGNTIYF
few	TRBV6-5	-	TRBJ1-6	TGTGCCAGCACCCAGCCGGGACTGTCCCTCCACTTT	CASTQPGLSLHF
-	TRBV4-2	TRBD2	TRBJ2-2	TGTGCCAGCAGCTACCAGCGGGGGAGCACCGGGGAGCTGTTTTTT	CASSYQRGSTGELFF
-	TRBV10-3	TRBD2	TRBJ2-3	TGTGCCATCAGTGTAGGCAGCGGGGGTACAGATACGCAGTATTTT	CAISVGSGGTDTQYF
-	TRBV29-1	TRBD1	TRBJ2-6	TGCAGCGTTGGACAGGGAACTGGGGCCAACGTCCTGACTTTC	CSVGQGTGANVLTF
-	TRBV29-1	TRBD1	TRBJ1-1	TGCAGCGTTGATTTACAGGGGGGGACTGAAGCTTTCTTT	CSVDLQGGTEAFF
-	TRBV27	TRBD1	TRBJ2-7	TGTGCCAGCAGTTTATCTTACTGGGGGACAGGGGACTCCTACGAGCAGTACTTC	CASSLSYWGTGDSYEQYF
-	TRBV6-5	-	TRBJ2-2	TGTGCCAGCAGTCCCGGGACCGAAGGCGGGGAGCTGTTTTTT	CASSPGTEGGELFF
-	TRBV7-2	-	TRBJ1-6	TGTGCCAGCAGCCTAGGGGACGGTATAGGTTCACCCCTCCACTTT	CASSLGDGIGSPLHF
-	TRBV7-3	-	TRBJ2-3	TGTGCCAGCAGCTCGGTCGGGGAACCAGATACGCAGTATTTT	CASSSVGEPDTQYF
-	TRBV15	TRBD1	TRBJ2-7	TGTGCCACCAGTCGCTGGGGACAGGGGAATTCCTACGAGCAGTACTTC	CATSRWGQGNSYEQYF
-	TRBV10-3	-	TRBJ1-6	TGTGCCATCAGTGGCCGGGCTACGGGGTCGAATTCACCCCTCCACTTT	CAISGRATGSNSPLHF
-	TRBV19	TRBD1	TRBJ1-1	TGTGCCAGTAGCGGGACAGGGATCCCCCACCTGAAAGCTTTCTTT	CASSGTGIPHLKAFF
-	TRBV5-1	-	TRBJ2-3	TGCGCCAGCAGCTTTGGCGAGGGCACAGATACGCAGTATTTT	CASSFGEGTDTQYF
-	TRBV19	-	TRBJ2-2	TGTGCCAGTAGTATTGGTGGCGGGGAGCTGTTTTTT	CASSIGGGELFF
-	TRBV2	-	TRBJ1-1	TGTGCCACTTACACCGGGTCCGAAGCTTTCTTT	CATYTGSEAFF
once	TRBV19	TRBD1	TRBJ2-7	TGTGCCAGTAGCCAACAGGGGGCGCGTGGCGAGCAGTACTTC	CASSQQGARGEQYF
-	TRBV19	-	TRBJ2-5	TGTGCCAGTAGTCCCGGGCCTCAGGAGGGGACCCAGTACTTC	CASSPGPQEGTQYF
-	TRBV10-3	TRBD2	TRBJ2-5	TGTGCCATCAGTGAGGCGTCTAGCGGGGGCTCCCCGGAGACCCAGTACTTC	CAISEASSGGSPETQYF
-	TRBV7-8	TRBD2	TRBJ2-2	TGTGCCAGCAGCTTTAGCGGGGAGACCGGGGAGCTGTTTTTT	CASSFSGETGELFF
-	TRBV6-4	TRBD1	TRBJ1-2	TGTGCCAGCAGTAACAACCCCGGGACAGGGAATGGCTACACCTTC	CASSNNPGTGNGYTF
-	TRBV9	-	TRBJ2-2	TGTGCCAGCAGCGTCAGCGATACCGCCGGGGAGCTGTTTTTT	CASSVSDTAGELFF
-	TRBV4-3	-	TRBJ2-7	TGCGCCAGCAGCCAAGGACCTGGCTACGAGCAGTACTTC	CASSQGPGYEQYF
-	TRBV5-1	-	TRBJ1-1	TGCGCCAGCAGCTCGGGGCAGGGGTGGAACACTGAAGCTTTCTTT	CASSSGQGWNTEAFF
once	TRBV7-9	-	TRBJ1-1	TGTGCCAGCAGCGATCAGGGAATGAACACTGAAGCTTTCTTT	CASSDQGMNTEAFF
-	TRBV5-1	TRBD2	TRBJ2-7	TGCGCCAGCAGCTTTGTCGCTAGCGGCTACGAGCAGTACTTC	CASSFVASGYEQYF
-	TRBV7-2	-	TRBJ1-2	TGTGCCAGCAGCTTAGCGCCGGGGAGCGGCTATGGCTACACCTTC	CASSLAPGSGYGYTF
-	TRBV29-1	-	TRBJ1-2	TGCAGCGTTGAAGAGGGACAAAATGGCTACACCTTC	CSVEEGQNGYTF
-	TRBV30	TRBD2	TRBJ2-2	TGTGCCTGGGGTCGTGGCAGCGGGACGAAAGAGCTGTTTTTT	CAWGRGSGTKELFF
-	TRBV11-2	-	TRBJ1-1	TGTGCCAGCAGCTTAGATGCATGGGCTGAAGCTTTCTTT	CASSLDAWAEAFF
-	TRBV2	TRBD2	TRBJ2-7	TGTGCCAGCAGCGCCGGGGGGGCCTCCTACGAGCAGTACTTC	CASSAGGASYEQYF
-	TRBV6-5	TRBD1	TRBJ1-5	TGTGCCAGCAGTTATTCCGGGACAGGGGGAAATCAGCCCCAGCATTTT	CASSYSGTGGNQPQHF
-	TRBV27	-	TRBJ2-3	TGTGCCAGCAGTTTGAGATTGATGTCTAGCACAGATACGCAGTATTTT	CASSLRLMSSTDTQYF
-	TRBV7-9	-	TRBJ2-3	TGTGCCAGCAGCTTAATAAAGGATACGCAGTATTTT	CASSLIKDTQYF
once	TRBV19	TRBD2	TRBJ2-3	TGTGCCAGTAGTATAAAGCGGGGGTCAGATACGCAGTATTTT	CASSIKRGSDTQYF
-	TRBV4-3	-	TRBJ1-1	TGCGCCAGCAGCCAAGGTCGGAGGAACACTGAAGCTTTCTTT	CASSQGRRNTEAFF
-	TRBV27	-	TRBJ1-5	TGTGCCAGCAGTTTATTCGGGGGGCGGTTTAGCAATCAGCCCCAGCATTTT	CASSLFGGRFSNQPQHF
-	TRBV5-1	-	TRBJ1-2	TGCGCCAGCAGCCCAGGGCCGGTTGACTATGGCTACACCTTC	CASSPGPVDYGYTF
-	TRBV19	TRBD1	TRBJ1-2	TGTGCCAGTAGGGCGGCAGGGGGCCACTATGGCTACACCTTC	CASRAAGGHYGYTF
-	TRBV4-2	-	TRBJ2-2	TGTGCCAGCAGCCAAGTAATAACAGGCACCGGGGAGCTGTTTTTT	CASSQVITGTGELFF
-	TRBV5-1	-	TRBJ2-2	TGCGCCAGCAGCTTTGGCAACACCGGGGAGCTGTTTTTT	CASSFGNTGELFF
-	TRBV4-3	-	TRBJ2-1	TGCGCCAGCAGCCAGAACAGTGGCGGCGATGAGCAGTTCTTC	CASSQNSGGDEQFF
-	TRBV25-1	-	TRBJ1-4	TGTGCCAGCAGTGGGAGCGCAGGGTGGAATGAAAAACTGTTTTTT	CASSGSAGWNEKLFF